These 14 T cell receptor beta chains were sequenced from one sample in a study of blood T cell repertoires in COVID-19. The method was immunoSEQ multiplex PCR; TCRdb's version includes in-frame clones alone and lacks a portion of them. The sample yields approximately 200,000 clones, roughly 80% seen once. Sequencing used peripheral blood. The receptors stem from a man between 60 and 75 years old with active or convalescent COVID-19.

The chain uses TRBV28 and TRBJ1-6, with a tentative D call TRBD1 (5 bases). The germline gives CDR1 MDHEN, CDR2 SYDVKM. Between the trimmed V and J ends, which lost 6 bases and 9 bases, there was a span of 18 bases. This CDR3 has 15 amino acids. CDR3 in amino acids: CASRLLKGRGSPLHF. DNA of the CDR3: TGTGCCAGCAGACTGCTTAAGGGGCGGGGTTCACCCCTCCACTTT. The complete variable domain, with remaining parts taken from reference TRBV28 and TRBJ1-6, reads DVKVTQSSRYLVKRTGEKVFLECVQDMDHENMFWYRQDPGLGLRLIYFSYDVKMKEKGDIPEGYSVSREKKERFSLILESASTNQTSMYLCASRLLKGRGSPLHFGNGTRLTVT.

V and J are TRBV28 and TRBJ1-2; D is uncertain. Trimming pared 3 bases from V and 5 bases from J, leaving 7 bases between. The CDR3 covers 12 residues. The germline V gene encodes CDR1 MDHEN and CDR2 SYDVKM. CDR3 protein: CASSFARYGYTF. DNA of the CDR3: TGTGCCAGCAGTTTTGCCCGGTATGGCTACACCTTC.

The chain combines TRBV7-6 with TRBJ2-3; D might be TRBD2 (6 bases). The V end was cut by 2 bases, the J end by 2 bases, with 11 bases between. The CDR3 has 15 residues. Germline V lookup: CDR1 SGHVS, CDR2 FNYEAQ. CDR3 nucleotides: TGTGCCAGCAGCTTACGGGACTCGTTCACAGATACGCAGTATTTT. Its translation: CASSLRDSFTDTQYF.

A word on this clone: This same CDR3 is encoded by further DNA sequences in the sample. This rearrangement joins TRBV12-3 or TRBV12-4 to TRBJ1-5; D perhaps matches TRBD1 (6 bases). This CDR3 contains 13 residues. V was trimmed by 6 bases and J by 2 bases, leaving 8 bases between them. The CDR3 loop reads CASRRTGNQPQHF. In DNA, the CDR3 is TGTGCCAGCAGGCGGACAGGCAATCAGCCCCAGCATTTT.

This clone was detected only a few times. The chain joins TRBV9 to TRBJ2-1, with a tentative D call TRBD2 (6 bases). The germline gives CDR1 SGDLS, CDR2 YYNGEE. The CDR3 runs 16 residues. The V gene lost 3 bases and the J gene lost 6 bases, with 19 bases spanning the gap. The CDR3 DNA follows: TGTGCCAGCAGCGCAACCCTCGGGGACGGGGGCAATGAGCAGTTCTTC. It yields the protein CASSATLGDGGNEQFF.

This clone showed up just a few times. The rearrangement uses TRBV4-3 and TRBJ1-2; unclear D gene. The CDR3 length is 15 residues. V lost 4 bases, J lost 0 bases, and 12 bases lay in between. Per germline, CDR1 LGHNA and CDR2 YSLEER. The CDR3 protein is CASSLTRGTNYGYTF. For the CDR3, the DNA is TGCGCCAGCAGCCTCACGAGAGGTACTAACTATGGCTACACCTTC.

The gene calls are TRBV4-1 and TRBJ1-1, with D perhaps matching TRBD1 (6 bases). Trimming left V 4 bases short and J 2 bases short, with 17 bases between. CDR1 and CDR2 from the germline V gene are MGHRA and YSYEKL. This CDR3 contains 16 residues. In DNA, the CDR3 is TGCGCCAGCAGCCTAAATCGACAGGACAAAAACACTGAAGCTTTCTTT. Its protein product is CASSLNRQDKNTEAFF.

This clone was counted once. The genes are TRBV5-6 and TRBJ2-5; D is possibly TRBD1 (6 bases). Trimming shortened V by 0 bases and J by 5 bases, and 14 bases separated the two germline ends. The CDR3 sequence is 15 residues long. Per the germline V gene, CDR1 is SGHDT and CDR2 is YYEEEE. This CDR3 reads CASSLVDSGKETQYF. In nucleotides, the CDR3 is TGTGCCAGCAGCTTGGTGGACAGTGGGAAGGAGACCCAGTACTTC.

The chain links TRBV7-3 to TRBJ1-1; the match to TRBD1 covers 11 bases. Losses at the gene ends were 8 bases for V and 0 bases for J; bases not matched to a gene: 5. Germline V CDR1 and CDR2: SGHTA, FQGTGA. This CDR3 region has 15 residues. DNA of the CDR3: TGTGCCAGCGGCGGGGACAGGGGGATGAACACTGAAGCTTTCTTT. Translated: CASGGDRGMNTEAFF.

This chain links TRBV5-6 with TRBJ2-5, with 9 positions matching TRBD1. The CDR3 is 13 amino acids. The germline V gene encodes CDR1 SGHDT and CDR2 YYEEEE. V lost 2 bases and J lost 5; bases outside the gene matches: 1. CDR3 DNA: TGTGCCAGCAGCTTACAGGGGGCCGAGACCCAGTACTTC. This translates into CASSLQGAETQYF.

The chain recombines TRBV4-1 with TRBJ2-2; D remains unclear. With 4 bases removed from V and 1 base from J, the gap between germline ends came to 13 bases. There are 16 residues in the CDR3. Germline-derived CDR1 and CDR2 are MGHRA and YSYEKL. Here the CDR3 reads CASSPNRIENTGELFF. In DNA form, the CDR3 reads TGCGCCAGCAGCCCCAACCGCATAGAGAACACCGGGGAGCTGTTTTTT.

V is TRBV28 and J is TRBJ2-7; D perhaps matches TRBD1 (5 bases). The ends were cut back, 4 bases at V and 2 bases at J, with 18 bases in the middle. Germline V gives CDR1 MDHEN, CDR2 SYDVKM. This CDR3 comprises 16 residues. The CDR3: CASSSSQRGKTYEQYF. The CDR3 DNA reads as TGTGCCAGCAGTTCGAGCCAAAGGGGCAAGACCTACGAGCAGTACTTC.

V usage is TRBV9 and J usage is TRBJ2-5, with a possible D match to TRBD1 (7 bases). CDR3 length equals 13 residues. From germline, CDR1 is SGDLS and CDR2 YYNGEE. Trimming cost V 3 bases and J 5 bases, with 11 bases left between them. CDR3 amino acids: CASSATGRETQYF. As DNA, the CDR3 is TGTGCCAGCAGCGCGACAGGGAGGGAGACCCAGTACTTC.

The chain combines TRBV9 with TRBJ2-1, with 9 bases that match TRBD2. The ends lost 0 bases at V and 8 bases at J; junction bases unmatched: 12. This CDR3 is 17 amino acids long. The V gene's germline CDR1 is SGDLS and CDR2 YYNGEE. The CDR3 nucleotides are TGTGCCAGCAGCGTAGGCCTAGCGGGACAGCCTTTCTATGAGCAGTTCTTC. It encodes CASSVGLAGQPFYEQFF.